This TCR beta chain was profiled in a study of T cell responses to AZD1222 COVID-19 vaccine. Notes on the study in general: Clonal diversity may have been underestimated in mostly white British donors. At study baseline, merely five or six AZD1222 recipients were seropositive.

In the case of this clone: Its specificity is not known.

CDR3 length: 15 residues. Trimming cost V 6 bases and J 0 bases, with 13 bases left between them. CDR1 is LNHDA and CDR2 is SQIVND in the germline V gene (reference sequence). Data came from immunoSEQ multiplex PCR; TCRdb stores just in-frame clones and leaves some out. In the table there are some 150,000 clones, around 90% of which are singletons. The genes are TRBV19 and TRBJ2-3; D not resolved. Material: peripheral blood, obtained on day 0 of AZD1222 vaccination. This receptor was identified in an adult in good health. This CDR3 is CASRTLGSSTDTQYF. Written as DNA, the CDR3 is TGTGCCAGTAGGACGCTAGGATCTAGCACAGATACGCAGTATTTT.